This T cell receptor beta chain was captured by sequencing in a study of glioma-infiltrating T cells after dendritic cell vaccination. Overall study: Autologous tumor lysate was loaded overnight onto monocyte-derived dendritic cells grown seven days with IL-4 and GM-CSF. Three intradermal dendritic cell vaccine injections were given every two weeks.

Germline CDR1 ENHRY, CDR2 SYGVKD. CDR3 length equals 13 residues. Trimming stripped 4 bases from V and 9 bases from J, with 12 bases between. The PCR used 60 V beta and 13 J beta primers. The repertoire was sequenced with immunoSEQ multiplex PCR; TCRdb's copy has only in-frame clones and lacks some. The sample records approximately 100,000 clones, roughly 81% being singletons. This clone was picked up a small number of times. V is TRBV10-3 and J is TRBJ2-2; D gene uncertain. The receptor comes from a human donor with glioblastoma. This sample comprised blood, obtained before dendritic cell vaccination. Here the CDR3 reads CAISGITDRELFF. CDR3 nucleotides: TGTGCCATCAGTGGAATTACAGACCGGGAGCTGTTTTTT.